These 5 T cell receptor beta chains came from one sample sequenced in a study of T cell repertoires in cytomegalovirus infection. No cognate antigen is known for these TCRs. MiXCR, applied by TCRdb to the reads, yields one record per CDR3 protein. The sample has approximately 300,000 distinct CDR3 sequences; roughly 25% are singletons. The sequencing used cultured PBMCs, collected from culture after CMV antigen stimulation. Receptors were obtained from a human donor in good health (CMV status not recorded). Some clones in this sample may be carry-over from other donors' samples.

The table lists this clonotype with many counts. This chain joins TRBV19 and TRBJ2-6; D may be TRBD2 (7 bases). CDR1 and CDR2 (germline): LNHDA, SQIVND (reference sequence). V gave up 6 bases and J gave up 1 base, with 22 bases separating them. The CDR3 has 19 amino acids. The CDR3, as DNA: TGTGCCAGTAGCCAACTAAGAACAGGGCGGGGGTCTGGGGCCAACGTCCTGACTTTC. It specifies CASSQLRTGRGSGANVLTF.

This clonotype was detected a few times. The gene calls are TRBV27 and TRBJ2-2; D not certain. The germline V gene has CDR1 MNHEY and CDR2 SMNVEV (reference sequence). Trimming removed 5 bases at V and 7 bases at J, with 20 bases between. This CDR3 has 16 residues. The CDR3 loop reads CASSPSGLDSGGELFF. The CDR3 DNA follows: TGTGCCAGCAGTCCATCGGGCCTTGATTCCGGCGGGGAGCTGTTTTTT.

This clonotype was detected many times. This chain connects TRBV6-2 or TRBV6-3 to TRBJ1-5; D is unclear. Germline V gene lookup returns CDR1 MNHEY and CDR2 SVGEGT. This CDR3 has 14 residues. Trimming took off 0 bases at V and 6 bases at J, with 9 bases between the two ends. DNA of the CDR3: TGTGCCAGCAGTTACTCGAGTTTCTCTCAGCCCCAGCATTTT. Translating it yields CASSYSSFSQPQHF.

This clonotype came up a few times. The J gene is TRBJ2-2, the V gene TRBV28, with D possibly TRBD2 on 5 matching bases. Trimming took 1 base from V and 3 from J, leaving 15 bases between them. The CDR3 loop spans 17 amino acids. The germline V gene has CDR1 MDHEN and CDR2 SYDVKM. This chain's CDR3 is CASSLFGRGLYTGELFF. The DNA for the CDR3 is TGTGCCAGCAGTTTATTCGGGCGCGGACTGTACACCGGGGAGCTGTTTTTT.

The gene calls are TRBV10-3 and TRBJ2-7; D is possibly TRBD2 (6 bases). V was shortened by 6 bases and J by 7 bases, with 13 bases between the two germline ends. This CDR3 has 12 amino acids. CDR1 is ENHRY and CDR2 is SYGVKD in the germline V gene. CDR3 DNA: TGTGCCATCAGCCGGGACTCCCTTGAGCAGTACTTC. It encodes CAISRDSLEQYF.